Given below is one T cell receptor (beta chain) in context. Its antigen specificity is not known. Base qualities are missing; no much larger clone stands one base away. A distance of 10 bases separates the germline ends of V and J, which lose 5 bases and 6 bases respectively. The germline V gene provides CDR1 KGHDR and CDR2 SFDVKD. Measured from the cysteine to the phenylalanine, the CDR3 is 12 residues long. Only the CDR3 DNA stays, 36 bases, in frame from base 1. TCRbeta CDR3 regions were amplified from genomic DNA using the immunoSEQ Assay, a bias-controlled multiplex PCR. The source study handled its data this way. The number of nucleated cells in each sample was estimated by amplification of reference gene primers within the assay. To quantify the absolute abundance of each unique TCRbeta CDR3 rearrangement, sequence reads were collapsed and filtered. For each sample, productive Simpson clonality was calculated by taking the square root of Simpson's diversity index across productive rearrangements. TCRdb retrieved this table from immuneACCESS and kept in-frame rearrangements only. Not all clones are present; in checked studies, unresolved V genes account for under half, and no reason is known for the remainder. V and J calls and clone size are copied from that table; D and trimming were computed from the DNA. The sample table records 65,000 to 90,000 clones; approximately 80% of these occur just once. The ten largest clonotypes hold around 4.8% of the sample.

Whole blood was collected in K2EDTA tubes by collaborating institutions according to the institutions' own protocols. For TCRbeta analysis, collaborators shipped samples as frozen whole blood, isolated PBMCs, or DNA extracted from either of those sample types. This sample is part of a study of blood T cell repertoires in COVID-19 (TCRdb year 2020). In the study overall: Collaborator samples came from the United States, Italy and Spain and covered acute and convalescent phases of COVID-19. A de-identified subject ID, COVID-19 status, age in years and sex were almost always included in the sample metadata. Where HLA class I and class II types were available, the types were taken from metadata supplied by the sample provider, not from assay-based typing. The samples were drawn from the first 160 participants of the ongoing ImmuneRACE study and from roughly 1,300 subjects provided by 6 global collaborators. The repertoires were released in a freely available public database meant as a resource for research on the immune response to SARS-CoV-2. The prospective study material was composed of cDNA or gDNA derived from T cells, B-cell-depleted T cells, or PBMCs. Subjects who had been exposed to COVID-19, were actively infected with it, or had recovered from it provided the deeply sampled blood TCRbeta repertoires that made up the dataset.

On the study overall, not on this receptor specifically: Clinical and demographic metadata were provided uncurated, with the amount varying by source and participant.

The source material was peripheral blood. The rearranged segments are TRBV24-1 and TRBJ2-7, with the identity of the D gene unclear. This receptor was identified in an elderly woman with active or convalescent COVID-19. The CDR3 loop reads CATSGWSAEQYF. The DNA sequence follows: TGTGCCACCAGTGGATGGAGTGCCGAGCAGTACTTC.